This TCR beta chain was recovered during a study of control samples from healthy donors and cancer patients. Sequencing used immunoSEQ multiplex PCR; TCRdb keeps in-frame clones, though not all of them. The sample lists roughly 14,000 clones, 60% to 85% seen once, with 17% in the top ten. Germline V lookup: CDR1 SGHTA, CDR2 FQGTGA. This CDR3 has 16 residues. V lost 0 bases to trimming and J lost 0 bases, with 9 bases between them. The V and J genes are TRBV7-3 and TRBJ2-1; a possible D gene is TRBD1 (5 bases). The sequencing sample was made of formalin-fixed, paraffin-embedded tissue. This sequence was found in a female donor with lung cancer. CDR3 amino acids: CASSLTGHTSYNEQFF. The CDR3 DNA sequence: TGTGCCAGCAGCTTAACTGGACATACCTCCTACAATGAGCAGTTCTTC.